A single TCR beta chain is shown here with its context. Its antigen is not known. Each donor gave approximately 9.5 milliliters of peripheral blood. This specimen comes from a study of blood T cells in healthy people across ages. A second about 7 to 11 cycle PCR used barcoded and J-beta primers. TCRdb redid the calling of the 5' RACE reads with MiXCR, one entry per CDR3 protein. The repertoire holds roughly 1.6 million distinct CDR3 sequences, with about 35% as singletons. Study-level findings and limits: Across samples, TCR beta diversity tracked strongly with naive T cell percentage.

This CDR3 comprises 11 residues. CDR1 MGHRA and CDR2 YSYEKL come from the germline V gene. Deletions cut 4 bases from V and 10 bases from J, with 8 bases between. V and J are TRBV4-1 and TRBJ2-1; D gene unclear. The sample was blood. This clonotype originated in a young woman in good health. This chain's CDR3 is CASSRAAEQFF. CDR3 nucleotide sequence: TGCGCCAGCAGCCGGGCAGCGGAGCAGTTCTTC.